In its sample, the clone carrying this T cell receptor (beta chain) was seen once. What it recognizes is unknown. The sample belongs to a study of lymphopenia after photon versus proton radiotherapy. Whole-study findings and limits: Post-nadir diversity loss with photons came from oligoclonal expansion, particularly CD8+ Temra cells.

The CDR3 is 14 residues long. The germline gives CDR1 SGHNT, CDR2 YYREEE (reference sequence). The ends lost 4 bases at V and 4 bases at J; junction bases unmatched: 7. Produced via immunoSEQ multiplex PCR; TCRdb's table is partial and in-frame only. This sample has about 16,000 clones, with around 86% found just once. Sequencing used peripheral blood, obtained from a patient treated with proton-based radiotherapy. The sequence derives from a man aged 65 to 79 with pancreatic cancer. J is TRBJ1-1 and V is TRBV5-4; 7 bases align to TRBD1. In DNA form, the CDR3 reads TGTGCCAGCAGCCCAAACCCAGGGGGCACTGAAGCTTTCTTT. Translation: CASSPNPGGTEAFF.